Given below is one TCR beta chain in context. Its antigen remains unknown. The V segment lost 5 bases and the J segment 9 bases; nucleotides outside the gene matches: 7. Germline values: CDR1 MNHEY, CDR2 SVGEGT. This CDR3 is built from 13 residues. These data come from a study of CD4 T cells in relation to SARS-CoV-2 and coronaviruses. Before the COVID-19 pandemic, during about 2010-2018, CD4+ T cells were taken from unexposed donors. CD4+ T cells were isolated from the cells after 10 days of culture. The protocol was immunoSEQ multiplex PCR, while the TCRdb copy is restricted to in-frame clones and leaves out a portion. The sample has 20,000 or so clones, around 80% seen once.

This chain connects TRBV6-2 or TRBV6-3 to TRBJ1-2, with 9 bases fitting TRBD1. Material: CD4+ T cells from PBMCs, cultured in vitro. The sequence was collected from a human donor in good health. As DNA, the CDR3 is TGTGCCAGCAGTAACACAGGGGGCGTGAGCTACACCTTC. Translated: CASSNTGGVSYTF.